This passage covers 31 T cell receptor beta chains from one sample sequenced in a study of beta chain features in type 1 diabetes. The entirety of the isolated RNA underwent reverse transcription, so expressed TCRB transcripts were sequenced. Generated by immunoSEQ multiplex PCR, the TCRdb table keeps only in-frame clones and is missing some. The top ten clones hold approximately 0.065% of a sample with about 110,000 clones, approximately 39% of them seen once. The source material was stem cell memory CD4+ T cells from blood. Receptor source: a woman under 30 in good health.

This chain links TRBV18 with TRBJ2-3, with D possibly being TRBD1 (6 bases). CDR1 and CDR2 (germline): KGHSH, LQKENI. The CDR3 runs 16 residues. Trimming shortened V by 6 bases and J by 2 bases, and 18 bases separated the two germline ends. The DNA for the CDR3 is TGTGCCAGCTCGAAAAGGACAGCTGGTTTCACAGATACGCAGTATTTT. It encodes CASSKRTAGFTDTQYF.

V and J are TRBV7-3 and TRBJ2-1, with 11 bases aligning to TRBD2. The trim removed 6 bases at V and 4 bases at J, leaving 8 bases unmatched. CDR1 and CDR2 (germline): SGHTA, FQGTGA. CDR3 length: 16 residues. The CDR3 region is CASRLTSGMSYNEQFF. The CDR3 nucleotides read TGTGCCAGCAGGTTGACTAGCGGGATGTCATACAATGAGCAGTTCTTC.

The rearrangement uses TRBV19 and TRBJ1-2, with D uncertain. Trimming shortened V by 8 bases and J by 8 bases, and 9 bases separated the two germline ends. CDR1 is LNHDA and CDR2 is SQIVND in the germline V gene (reference sequence). This CDR3 is built from 10 residues. In DNA form, the CDR3 reads TGTGCCAGTGGACTCGGGGGCTACACCTTC. This encodes CASGLGGYTF.

This clone was detected only a few times. This chain uses TRBV4-1 with TRBJ2-1; 8 bases are shared with TRBD2. CDR1 is MGHRA, CDR2 YSYEKL, per germline. This CDR3 has 16 residues. V was clipped by 3 bases and J by 11 bases; unmatched bases: 15. As DNA, the CDR3 is TGCGCCAGCAGCCACCCGGGACTAGGTAAACGGGACAAGCAGTTCTTC. Its translation is CASSHPGLGKRDKQFF.

The V gene is TRBV5-1, the J gene TRBJ1-4; 9 positions match TRBD1. Germline loops: CDR1 SGHRS, CDR2 YFSETQ. J was trimmed by 8 bases and V by 4 bases; bases with no gene match: 9. The CDR3 sequence is 15 residues long. The CDR3 reads CASSPRDRDSEKLFF. The CDR3 coding sequence is TGCGCCAGCAGCCCACGGGACAGGGATTCGGAAAAACTGTTTTTT.

In this sample, this clone turned up a few times. The rearrangement joins TRBV7-9 to TRBJ2-5; weak D call: TRBD2 (5 bases). The J call is uncertain, as TRBJ2-7 better fits the DNA end. This CDR3 contains 13 residues. CDR1 is SEHNR, CDR2 FQNEAQ, per germline (reference sequence). The CDR3 nucleotides read TGTGCCAGCAGCCTACACCAGGAGGTCGAGCAGTACTTC. Protein: CASSLHQEVEQYF.

This clone was detected only a few times. This chain connects TRBV5-4 to TRBJ2-7, with a weak D call TRBD2 (5 bases). CDR1 and CDR2 from the germline V gene are SGHNT and YYREEE (reference sequence). V lost 4 bases to trimming and J lost 2 bases, with 13 bases between them. This CDR3 has 14 amino acids. CDR3 region: CASSPSIGTYEQYF. As DNA, the CDR3 is TGTGCCAGCAGCCCCTCGATCGGGACCTACGAGCAGTACTTC.

This sequence joins TRBV6-5 and TRBJ2-2; D might be TRBD1 (6 bases). The CDR3 covers 13 residues. The germline V gene has CDR1 MNHEY and CDR2 SVGAGI. The germline V and J ends were trimmed by 11 bases and 1 base, with 11 bases remaining between them. CDR3 residues: CAGMTGNTGELFF. The CDR3 DNA reads as TGTGCCGGAATGACAGGGAACACCGGGGAGCTGTTTTTT.

In DNA, the CDR3 is TGTGCCAGCAGCTATTACGTACGGGGTTCGAACACTGAAGCTTTCTTT. This encodes CASSYYVRGSNTEAFF. J is TRBJ1-1 and V is TRBV13; unclear D gene. This CDR3 has 16 amino acids. Germline V gives CDR1 PRHDT, CDR2 FYEKMQ (reference sequence). V lost 4 bases and J lost 1, with 16 bases in between.

The chain has TRBV18 and TRBJ2-4; the D is unclear. Germline values: CDR1 KGHSH, CDR2 LQKENI. Trimming left V 0 bases short and J 6 bases short, with 6 bases between. The CDR3 has 13 residues. Written as DNA, the CDR3 is TGTGCCAGCTCACCACCTTATAGAAACATTCAGTACTTC. Translation gives CASSPPYRNIQYF.

The table lists this clone with a few counts. The chain joins TRBV29-1 to TRBJ1-1; 7 nucleotides match TRBD1. CDR3 length: 14 amino acids. After removal of 5 bases from V and 5 bases from J, the junction contained 11 bases not matched to a gene. Germline CDR1 is SQVTM and CDR2 is ANQGSEA. This CDR3 is CSVSPRGSRTEAFF. CDR3 DNA sequence: TGCAGCGTTTCCCCCAGGGGGTCGCGGACTGAAGCTTTCTTT.

V gene TRBV2 combines with J gene TRBJ2-7; 7 bases fit TRBD1. CDR1 is SNHLY, CDR2 FYNNEI, per germline. J was trimmed by 5 bases and V by 6 bases; bases with no gene match: 4. This CDR3 is built from 12 residues. Written as DNA, the CDR3 is TGTGCCAGCAGGACCGACAGGGACGAGCAGTACTTC. It specifies CASRTDRDEQYF.

This clone showed up just a few times. This chain joins TRBV4-1 and TRBJ2-2, with D possibly TRBD1 on 6 matching bases. Germline loops: CDR1 MGHRA, CDR2 YSYEKL. V was clipped by 1 base and J by 5 bases, with 11 bases between them. This CDR3 has 15 residues. CDR3 sequence reads: CASSQGLGGTGELFF. The CDR3 DNA follows: TGCGCCAGCAGCCAAGGGTTAGGGGGAACCGGGGAGCTGTTTTTT.

This clone occurred once. The rearrangement uses TRBV25-1 and TRBJ1-2, with a tentative D call TRBD1 (5 bases). The V gene's germline CDR1 is MGHDK and CDR2 SYGVNS. Trimming took 6 bases from V and 8 from J, leaving 16 bases between them. The CDR3 extends over 13 amino acids. In DNA, the CDR3 is TGTGCCAGCAGAACGGGGGACGGATACGGCTACACCTTC. Amino acid sequence: CASRTGDGYGYTF.

J is TRBJ2-3 and V is TRBV28, with D unresolved. The germline CDR1 and CDR2 sequences are MDHEN and SYDVKM. Trimming took off 8 bases at V and 3 bases at J, with 12 bases between the two ends. CDR3 length: 13 residues. CDR3 loop: CASAQVVTDTQYF. The CDR3 DNA reads TGTGCCAGCGCCCAGGTTGTTACAGATACGCAGTATTTT. Full variable domain (rest looked up from reference TRBV28 and TRBJ2-3): DVKVTQSSRYLVKRTGEKVFLECVQDMDHENMFWYRQDPGLGLRLIYFSYDVKMKEKGDIPEGYSVSREKKERFSLILESASTNQTSMYLCASAQVVTDTQYFGPGTRLTVL.

The chain employs TRBV2 and TRBJ2-5, with TRBD2 matching 9 bases. Germline V gene lookup returns CDR1 SNHLY and CDR2 FYNNEI. The CDR3 sequence is 14 residues long. J lost 5 bases, V lost 6 bases, and 7 bases had no gene match. The CDR3 sequence: CASRGLAGRETQYF. The CDR3 region has the DNA TGTGCCAGCAGGGGGCTAGCGGGGCGGGAGACCCAGTACTTC.

The gene calls are TRBV7-8 and TRBJ1-2; 8 nucleotides align to TRBD1. The junction had 15 bases not matched to a gene; V was cut back by 5 bases and J by 7 bases. The length of the CDR3 is 16 residues. Germline CDR1 SGHVS, CDR2 FQNEAQ. CDR3 residues: CASSTQWTGFMGGYTF. The DNA for the CDR3 is TGTGCCAGCAGCACCCAATGGACAGGGTTTATGGGTGGCTACACCTTC.

The chain has TRBV6-5 and TRBJ2-2, with TRBD2 identical over 10 bases. V shed 5 bases and J 3 bases; nucleotides not matched to a gene: 3. The CDR3 covers 15 residues. CDR1 and CDR2 (germline): MNHEY, SVGAGI. The CDR3 bases are TGTGCCAGCAGTCGGACTAGCGGATACACCGGGGAGCTGTTTTTT. The encoded protein is CASSRTSGYTGELFF.

A few counts support this clone. The rearrangement links TRBV6-5 to TRBJ2-7; 8 bases line up with TRBD1. The CDR3 is made up of 16 amino acids. V lost 1 base to trimming and J lost 2 bases; unmatched junction nucleotides: 7. Germline loops: CDR1 MNHEY, CDR2 SVGAGI. CDR3 protein: CASSYFGGTGTYEQYF. CDR3 DNA: TGTGCCAGCAGTTACTTCGGCGGGACAGGAACCTACGAGCAGTACTTC.

This clone has only a few counts. This chain joins TRBV6-1 and TRBJ1-4; 7 bases agree with TRBD1. CDR3 size: 14 residues. CDR1 and CDR2 (germline): MNHNS, SASEGT. Trimming at V came to 4 bases and at J to 4 bases, leaving 3 bases not matched to a gene. The CDR3 DNA sequence: TGTGCCAGCAGTGGGAACAGGGGTAATGAAAAACTGTTTTTT. It specifies CASSGNRGNEKLFF.

V and J are TRBV14 and TRBJ2-7, with 8 positions matching TRBD2. This CDR3 has 16 residues. The germline V gene has CDR1 SGHDN and CDR2 FVKESK. V trimming: 1 base; J trimming: 4 bases; junction bases outside the gene matches: 9. The CDR3 spells CASSQAAGRAGYEQYF. Here the CDR3 DNA reads TGTGCCAGCAGCCAAGCGGCCGGGAGGGCCGGGTACGAGCAGTACTTC.

The chain couples TRBV6-5 to TRBJ2-1; tentative D call: TRBD1 (5 bases). Trimming removed 3 bases at V and 5 bases at J, with 8 bases between. Germline CDR1 and CDR2: MNHEY and SVGAGI. The CDR3 contains 13 residues. The CDR3 DNA sequence: TGTGCCAGCAGTTATAACAGGAACAATGAGCAGTTCTTC. It codes for CASSYNRNNEQFF.

The rearrangement uses TRBV19 and TRBJ2-5; possibly TRBD2 for D (6 bases). The germline V and J ends were trimmed by 6 bases and 5 bases, with 10 bases remaining between them. CDR1 and CDR2 (germline): LNHDA, SQIVND (reference sequence). This CDR3 is 12 amino acids long. The CDR3 loop is CASSNRGETQYF. CDR3 DNA sequence: TGTGCCAGTAGCAACCGGGGGGAGACCCAGTACTTC.

This chain connects TRBV6-1 to TRBJ1-2; D is unclear. CDR3 size: 12 residues. V was pared by 6 bases and J by 2 bases, with 7 bases between. CDR1 is MNHNS, CDR2 SASEGT, per germline. For the CDR3, the DNA is TGTGCCAGCAGCGTCGGGAACTATGGCTACACCTTC. It codes for CASSVGNYGYTF.

The rearrangement joins TRBV4-2 to TRBJ2-1; weak D call: TRBD2 (6 bases). Germline CDR1 and CDR2: LGHNA and YNFKEQ. This CDR3 has 16 residues. V was cut by 0 bases and J by 6 bases, with 15 bases left in between. As DNA, the CDR3 is TGTGCCAGCAGCCAAGATACCTCGGGGGATCGCAATGAGCAGTTCTTC. Translation: CASSQDTSGDRNEQFF.

The chain combines TRBV2 with TRBJ1-5; a possible D gene is TRBD1 (5 bases). Trimming removed 4 bases from V and 2 bases from J, with 21 bases in between. CDR3 length: 18 residues. Germline assignment: CDR1 SNHLY and CDR2 FYNNEI. Here the CDR3 reads CASSARGLSRGGNQPQHF. Written as DNA, the CDR3 is TGTGCCAGCAGTGCTAGGGGACTCTCTAGGGGTGGCAATCAGCCCCAGCATTTT.

As concerns this clone: Different DNA sequences within this sample yield the same CDR3. This chain uses TRBV5-1 with TRBJ2-3, with 9 bases that match TRBD1. The V and J ends lost 4 bases and 1 base, in that order; junction bases with no gene match: 4. Germline CDR1 SGHRS, CDR2 YFSETQ. The CDR3 contains 15 residues. The DNA for the CDR3 is TGCGCCAGCAGCAGACGGGACAGGGGCACAGATACGCAGTATTTT. Its translation: CASSRRDRGTDTQYF.

This chain links TRBV6-5 with TRBJ2-3, with 8 bases matching TRBD2. In germline, CDR1 is MNHEY, CDR2 SVGAGI. With 5 bases clipped from V and 10 bases from J, the junction kept 5 bases outside the gene matches. This CDR3 has 12 amino acids. CDR3 sequence: CASSPGTSSQYF. In DNA, the CDR3 is TGTGCCAGCAGTCCCGGGACTAGTTCGCAGTATTTT.

The genes are TRBV29-1 and TRBJ1-5; TRBD1 matches 9 bases. The CDR3 length is 13 residues. The junction had 5 bases not matched to a gene; V was cut back by 5 bases and J by 6 bases. Germline V CDR1 and CDR2: SQVTM, ANQGSEA. This CDR3 is CSVSQGAAQPQHF. CDR3 DNA: TGCAGCGTTTCACAGGGGGCGGCTCAGCCCCAGCATTTT.

This clone was observed a few times. The rearrangement links TRBV6-6 to TRBJ2-7, with 15 bases matching TRBD2. Germline loops: CDR1 MNHNY, CDR2 SVGAGI (reference sequence). This CDR3 contains 16 residues. The V and J ends lost 7 bases and 1 base, in that order; junction bases with no gene match: 5. In DNA, the CDR3 is TGTGCCAGCATCCACGGACTAGCGGGAGGGTCCTACGAGCAGTACTTC. As protein: CASIHGLAGGSYEQYF.

The chain employs TRBV30 and TRBJ1-1, with D unresolved. This CDR3 region has 13 residues. Germline V gene lookup returns CDR1 GTSNPN and CDR2 SVGIG (reference sequence). Trimming took 2 bases from V and 5 from J, leaving 12 bases between them. In DNA form, the CDR3 reads TGTGCCTGGAGTAAACGGGATGGGACTGAAGCTTTCTTT. Translated, it gives CAWSKRDGTEAFF. Supplemented by reference TRBV30 and TRBJ1-1, the full variable domain reads SQTIHQWPATLVQPVGSPLSLECTVEGTSNPNLYWYRQAAGRGLQLLFYSVGIGQISSEVPQNLSASRPQDRQFILSSKKLLLSDSGFYLCAWSKRDGTEAFFGQGTRLTVV.